Each of the 2 T cell receptor beta chains below was sequenced from the same sample in a study of metastatic and nonmetastatic thyroid tumors. TCRdb re-analyzed the PCR reads using MiXCR. The sample includes roughly 14,000 clones, roughly 31% seen only once; the top ten take about 11%. Before thyroid surgery, none of the patients had received any treatment. Sequences were obtained from blood. Source of these receptors: a female donor with papillary thyroid cancer or a benign thyroid nodule (not recorded which). Some clones in this sample may be carry-over from other donors' samples.

In this sample, this clone is medium-sized. V usage is TRBV10-2 and J usage is TRBJ2-2; D uncertain. This CDR3 comprises 12 residues. Trimming pared 8 bases from V and 1 base from J, leaving 5 bases between. In germline, CDR1 is WSHSY, CDR2 SAAADI. The CDR3 region is CASDENTGELFF. In DNA, the CDR3 is TGCGCCAGCGATGAGAACACCGGGGAGCTGTTTTTT.

The chain joins TRBV19 to TRBJ1-1, with 7 bases that match TRBD1. Germline V gene lookup returns CDR1 LNHDA and CDR2 SQIVND (reference sequence). This CDR3 is built from 14 residues. Losses at the gene ends were 6 bases for V and 4 bases for J; bases not matched to a gene: 8. The CDR3 DNA is TGTGCCAGTAGGTTGGGACAGTTGGCCACTGAAGCTTTCTTT. Its translation: CASRLGQLATEAFF.